A selection of T cell receptor beta chains follows, all from one sample in a study of T cell responses to AZD1222 COVID-19 vaccine. Assay used: immunoSEQ multiplex PCR; TCRdb lists only in-frame clones, some missing. The profile covers 85,000 to 130,000 clones, with 89% appearing a single time and roughly 20% taken by the ten largest. This material consisted of peripheral blood, taken on day 0 of AZD1222 vaccination. These receptors all stem from an adult in good health. Each CDR3 is given with its conserved first and last residue.

J gene: TRBJ2-1; V gene: TRBV6-4; CDR3 protein: CAGHRASNEQFF
J gene: TRBJ1-1; V gene: TRBV5-1; CDR3 protein: CASSLEGSEAFF
J gene: TRBJ1-4; V gene: TRBV2; CDR3 protein: CASILDRGEEKLFF
J gene: TRBJ2-5; V gene: TRBV6-1; CDR3 protein: CASSEAGETQYF
J gene: TRBJ2-7; V gene: TRBV7-9; CDR3 protein: CASSLSGTLYYEQYF
J gene: TRBJ1-2; V gene: TRBV7-3; CDR3 protein: CASSLTGPRDYGYTF
J gene: TRBJ1-2; V gene: TRBV6-1; CDR3 protein: CASSEEYTAYGYTF
J gene: TRBJ2-3; V gene: TRBV11-2; CDR3 protein: CASSLTGAWADTQYF
J gene: TRBJ1-1; V gene: TRBV5-1; CDR3 protein: CASTPQGTPTTEAFF
J gene: TRBJ2-7; V gene: TRBV10-2; CDR3 protein: CASSDGQPYEQYF
J gene: TRBJ2-7; V gene: TRBV6-5; CDR3 protein: CASKETMSSYEQYF
J gene: TRBJ1-5; V gene: TRBV19; CDR3 protein: CASSLTGSNQPQHF
J gene: TRBJ1-5; V gene: TRBV2; CDR3 protein: CASSESGQPQHF
J gene: TRBJ2-5; V gene: TRBV5-4; CDR3 protein: CASSLGQGIETQYF
J gene: TRBJ2-1; V gene: TRBV24-1; CDR3 protein: CATSESGLSSSYNEQFF
J gene: TRBJ2-1; V gene: TRBV5-6; CDR3 protein: CASTFGTSGYNEQFF
J gene: TRBJ2-7; V gene: TRBV6-5; CDR3 protein: CASSYSMTGGSYEQYF
J gene: TRBJ1-1; V gene: TRBV5-5; CDR3 protein: CASSSGNTEAFF
J gene: TRBJ1-1; V gene: TRBV6-5; CDR3 protein: CASERPPRVEAFF
J gene: TRBJ1-2; V gene: TRBV29-1; CDR3 protein: CSVGQGGNYGYTF
J gene: TRBJ1-5; V gene: TRBV4-1; CDR3 protein: CASSQYPTRQPQHF
J gene: TRBJ2-2; V gene: TRBV3-1/TRBV3-2; CDR3 protein: CASSQSGGTGELFF
J gene: TRBJ1-2; V gene: TRBV7-8; CDR3 protein: CASSLEGGPNYGYTF
J gene: TRBJ1-1; V gene: TRBV19; CDR3 protein: CASSTRAPNTEAFF
J gene: TRBJ2-1; V gene: TRBV5-4; CDR3 protein: CASSYDPGLANEQFF
J gene: TRBJ1-3; V gene: TRBV6-5; CDR3 protein: CASSYLGVTGNTIYF
J gene: TRBJ1-1; V gene: TRBV4-1; CDR3 protein: CASNIRRGIVTEAFF
J gene: TRBJ1-5; V gene: TRBV12-5; CDR3 protein: CASGPGSYSNQPQHF
J gene: TRBJ2-7; V gene: TRBV19; CDR3 protein: CASSWVLEGYEQYF